This record covers a single T cell receptor beta chain. This clonotype appeared a few times. Its antigen remains unidentified. Base qualities were left out, and no much larger clone turns up one base away. This entry is derived from a study of CD8+CD57+ T cells in acquired aplastic anemia (dated by TCRdb to the late 2010s). With respect to the entire study: A mean of roughly 3.2 ug of DNA, ranging from roughly 0.2 to 27.4 ug, was extracted from sorted CD4+ and CD8+ cells. A CD8+CD57+ expansion meant a frequency higher than the mean frequency seen in healthy subjects. Here is what the overall study found, with its caveats: No significant difference in CD8+ Simpson's diversity was found between patients and healthy controls (P=0.060). Some 30 CD8+ CDR3 sequences were found to be shared between patients and controls, but these sequences appeared to be highly expressed in patients and within the immunodominant clones of the patients.

Measured from the cysteine to the phenylalanine, the CDR3 is 14 residues long. The DNA shown is the 42-base CDR3, in frame from base 1. Trimming costs V 6 bases and J 8 bases, and their ends lie 16 bases apart. The CDR1 and CDR2 encoded by the germline V gene (reference sequence) are MNHEY and SMNVEV. Genomic DNA was used as template for profiling of TCR beta VDJ combinations and CDR3 sequences. TCR repertoire sequencing was run on an Illumina HiSeq 2000. The original methods were these. Repertoire assessment relied on Simpson's diversity index, CDR3 size and DJ length profiles, and TRBV/TRBJ rearrangement plots. The most abundant DNA sequence in the deep sequencing data was taken as the immunodominant clone. CDR3 amino acid sequences were checked for sharing between subjects and were compared against published repertoires and the VDJdb database. TCRdb's own reprocessing of the public reads used fastp at Q25 and MiXCR and kept productive beta chains. Records with the same CDR3 protein are collapsed into one entry carrying the most frequent genes and DNA. What appears here as the V and J calls and clone size reflects TCRdb's work, not the paper's. The sample data list approximately 180,000 distinct CDR3 sequences, and roughly 65% of these were observed just once. Roughly 42% of the sample goes to the ten largest clones.

Patients chosen for sequencing had shown expansion of CD8+CD57+ cells by flow cytometry. Every patient had severe acquired aplastic anemia, diagnosed using the International Study of Aplastic Anemia and Agranulocytosis and Camitta criteria. No patient had received any therapy when blood was sampled. In this study, sorted CD4+ and CD8+ T cells from the blood of healthy subjects and of severe aplastic anemia patients had their TCR repertoires deep-sequenced. Patients were enrolled in the USA under clinicaltrials.gov protocols 00001620, 01623167, 00001397, 00071045, 00081523 and 00961064. Ficoll-Paque density gradient centrifugation was used to isolate peripheral blood mononuclear cells. CD4+ and CD8+ T cells were sorted by FACS or magnetic beads before DNA extraction.

Recombination linked TRBV27 to TRBJ2-2, and possibly TRBD1, on 5 matching bases. The TCR was taken from a human donor with aplastic anemia. The sample comprised sorted CD4+, CD8+, or CD8+CD57+ T cells (not recorded which) from PBMCs. The CDR3 is CASSYAGLTGELFF. The nucleotide sequence reads TGTGCCAGCAGCTACGCAGGGCTTACTGGGGAGCTGTTTTTT.